The 5 T cell receptor beta chains given below trace back to one sample, sequenced in a study of blood T cell repertoires in COVID-19. Produced via immunoSEQ multiplex PCR; TCRdb's table is partial and in-frame only. The repertoire holds about 53,000 clones, with over 90% as singletons. Material for sequencing was peripheral blood. These receptors originate from a human donor in a cohort sampled during active COVID-19.

This chain links TRBV5-4 with TRBJ2-5; TRBD1 matches 9 bases. V lost 4 bases, J lost 4 bases, and 5 bases stayed unmatched. This CDR3 is built from 14 residues. Germline CDR1 is SGHNT and CDR2 is YYREEE (reference sequence). The CDR3 DNA is TGTGCCAGCAGCATTGGACAGGGGATAGAGACCCAGTACTTC. Its protein product is CASSIGQGIETQYF.

The rearrangement joins TRBV6-5 to TRBJ2-7; maybe TRBD2 (6 bases). This CDR3 comprises 16 residues. Germline lookup yields CDR1 MNHEY and CDR2 SVGAGI. The V and J ends lost 2 bases and 2 bases respectively, with 16 bases between them. The DNA of the CDR3 is TGTGCCAGCAGTTACCGGGAGAACGGCCGGGCCTACGAGCAGTACGTC. It yields the protein CASSYRENGRAYEQYV.

V gene TRBV5-1 combines with J gene TRBJ1-1; 7 nucleotides line up with TRBD1. V dropped 4 bases and J dropped 4; count of bases not matched to a gene: 10. Germline V gives CDR1 SGHRS, CDR2 YFSETQ. This CDR3 region has 15 residues. CDR3 protein: CASSDETGVGTEAFF. CDR3 in DNA: TGCGCCAGCAGCGACGAAACAGGGGTCGGCACTGAAGCTTTCTTT.

The gene calls are TRBV11-2 and TRBJ1-6, with D perhaps matching TRBD1 (6 bases). The length of the CDR3 is 15 residues. CDR1 is SGHAT, CDR2 FQNNGV, per germline. Trimming left V 6 bases short and J 4 bases short, with 13 bases between. This CDR3 is CASSSGVRYNSPLHF. The CDR3 DNA is TGTGCCAGCAGTTCAGGGGTCAGGTATAATTCACCCCTCCACTTT.

The chain recombines TRBV4-1 with TRBJ2-7, with 13 bases lining up with TRBD2. The V segment lost 3 bases and the J segment 3 bases; nucleotides outside the gene matches: 2. The CDR3 sequence is 15 residues long. Germline V CDR1 and CDR2: MGHRA, YSYEKL. Written as DNA, the CDR3 is TGCGCCAGCAGCCATGGGACTAGCGGGGTCTACGAGCAGTACTTC. It codes for CASSHGTSGVYEQYF.